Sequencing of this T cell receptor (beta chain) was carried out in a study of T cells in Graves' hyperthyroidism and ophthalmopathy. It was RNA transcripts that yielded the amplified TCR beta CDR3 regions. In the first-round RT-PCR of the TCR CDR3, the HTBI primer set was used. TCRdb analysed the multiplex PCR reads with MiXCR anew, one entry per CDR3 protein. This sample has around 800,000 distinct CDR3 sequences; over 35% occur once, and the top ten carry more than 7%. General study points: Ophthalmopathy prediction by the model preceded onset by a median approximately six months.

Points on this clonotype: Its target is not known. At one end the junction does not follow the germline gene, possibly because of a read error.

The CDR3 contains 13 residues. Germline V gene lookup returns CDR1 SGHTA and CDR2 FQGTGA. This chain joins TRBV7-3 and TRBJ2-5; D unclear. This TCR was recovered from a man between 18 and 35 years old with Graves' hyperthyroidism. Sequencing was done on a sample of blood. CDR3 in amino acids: CTSSSDPLETQYF. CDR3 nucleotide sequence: TGTACCAGCAGCTCAGACCCTCTGGAGACCCAGTACTTC. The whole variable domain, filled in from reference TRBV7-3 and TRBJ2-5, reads GAGVSQTPSNKVTEKGKYVELRCDPISGHTALYWYRQSLGQGPEFLIYFQGTGAADDSGLPNDRFFAVRPEGSVSTLKIQRTERGDSAVYLCTSSSDPLETQYFGPGTRLLVL.